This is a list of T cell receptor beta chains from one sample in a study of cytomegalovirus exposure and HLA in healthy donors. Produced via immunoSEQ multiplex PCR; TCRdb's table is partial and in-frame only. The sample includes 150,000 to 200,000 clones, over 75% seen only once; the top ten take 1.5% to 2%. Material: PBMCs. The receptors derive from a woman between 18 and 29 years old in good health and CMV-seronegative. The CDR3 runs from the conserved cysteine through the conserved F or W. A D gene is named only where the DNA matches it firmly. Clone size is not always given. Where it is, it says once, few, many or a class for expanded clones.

CDR3nt: TGTGCCAGCAGGAGGGACAGCGATAATTCACCCCTCCACTTT; CDR3aa: CASRRDSDNSPLHF; d_gene: TRBD1; v_gene: TRBV2; abundance: NA; len: 14; j_gene: TRBJ1-6
CDR3nt: TGCGCCAGCAGCTTGGCAGGGGGCGACTATGGCTACACCTTC; CDR3aa: CASSLAGGDYGYTF; d_gene: TRBD1; v_gene: TRBV5-1; abundance: NA; len: 14; j_gene: TRBJ1-2
CDR3nt: TGTGCCAGCAGCGTAACAGTGAGCTCCTACGAGCAGTACTTC; CDR3aa: CASSVTVSSYEQYF; d_gene: NA; v_gene: TRBV9; abundance: NA; len: 14; j_gene: TRBJ2-7
CDR3nt: TGTGCCAGCAGCTTTTGGGGAGGAGAGACCCAGTACTTC; CDR3aa: CASSFWGGETQYF; d_gene: NA; v_gene: TRBV11-2; abundance: NA; len: 13; j_gene: TRBJ2-5
CDR3nt: TGTGCCAGCAGCCTTTCGGACAGTAGTCATGGCTACACCTTC; CDR3aa: CASSLSDSSHGYTF; d_gene: NA; v_gene: TRBV11-2; abundance: NA; len: 14; j_gene: TRBJ1-2
CDR3nt: TGTGCCAGCATACCACCGGGACAGTTTTTTAACTATGGCTACACCTTC; CDR3aa: CASIPPGQFFNYGYTF; d_gene: NA; v_gene: TRBV21-1; abundance: NA; len: 16; j_gene: TRBJ1-2
CDR3nt: TGTGCCAGCGTTTGGACAGGGTCCCACGAGCAGTACTTC; CDR3aa: CASVWTGSHEQYF; d_gene: TRBD1; v_gene: TRBV28; abundance: NA; len: 13; j_gene: TRBJ2-7
CDR3nt: TGTGCCAGCAGTTACTTAATCAATGAGCAGTTCTTC; CDR3aa: CASSYLINEQFF; d_gene: NA; v_gene: TRBV6-5; abundance: NA; len: 12; j_gene: TRBJ2-1
CDR3nt: TGCAGCGTGAGGGTTTGGACCGGGACAGGGTCCTACGAGCAGTACTTC; CDR3aa: CSVRVWTGTGSYEQYF; d_gene: TRBD1; v_gene: TRBV29-1; abundance: once; len: 16; j_gene: TRBJ2-7
CDR3nt: TGCGCCAGCAGCCCAGGGTTAGGAGCTTTCTTT; CDR3aa: CASSPGLGAFF; d_gene: NA; v_gene: TRBV4-1; abundance: NA; len: 11; j_gene: TRBJ1-1
CDR3nt: TGTGCCAGCAGCCCCTTACCGGGAGATAACAATGAGCAGTTCTTC; CDR3aa: CASSPLPGDNNEQFF; d_gene: NA; v_gene: TRBV7-9; abundance: once; len: 15; j_gene: TRBJ2-1
CDR3nt: TGTGCCAGCAGTTTATACTTCACAGATACGCAGTATTTT; CDR3aa: CASSLYFTDTQYF; d_gene: NA; v_gene: TRBV27; abundance: NA; len: 13; j_gene: TRBJ2-3
CDR3nt: TGTGCCAGCAGTTTATCGGGACATTGGAACACTGAAGCTTTCTTT; CDR3aa: CASSLSGHWNTEAFF; d_gene: NA; v_gene: TRBV28; abundance: NA; len: 15; j_gene: TRBJ1-1
CDR3nt: TGTGCCAGTAGTGTCGCCGGGGTGCGCAATCAGCCCCAGCATTTT; CDR3aa: CASSVAGVRNQPQHF; d_gene: NA; v_gene: TRBV19; abundance: NA; len: 15; j_gene: TRBJ1-5
CDR3nt: TGTGCCAGCTCACCACCCGGTCTCGAGACCCAGTACTTC; CDR3aa: CASSPPGLETQYF; d_gene: NA; v_gene: TRBV18; abundance: NA; len: 13; j_gene: TRBJ2-5
CDR3nt: TGTGCCAGCAGCCCCGGCGCGGGGGGTTATCAGCCCCAGCATTTT; CDR3aa: CASSPGAGGYQPQHF; d_gene: NA; v_gene: TRBV9; abundance: NA; len: 15; j_gene: TRBJ1-5
CDR3nt: TGTGCCAGCAGCCAGCCCCGACGGGGTCAGTCTGGAAACACCATATATTTT; CDR3aa: CASSQPRRGQSGNTIYF; d_gene: NA; v_gene: TRBV7-8; abundance: NA; len: 17; j_gene: TRBJ1-3
CDR3nt: TGTGCCAGCAGCGGCTGGACAGAGAATGGCTACACCTTC; CDR3aa: CASSGWTENGYTF; d_gene: NA; v_gene: TRBV7-9; abundance: NA; len: 13; j_gene: TRBJ1-2
CDR3nt: TGTGCCATCAGTGAGTCGTGGGAGGGCTCCTACGAGCAGTACTTC; CDR3aa: CAISESWEGSYEQYF; d_gene: TRBD2; v_gene: TRBV10-3; abundance: NA; len: 15; j_gene: TRBJ2-7
CDR3nt: TGTGCCAGTAGTGACCCTCGGGGGAAGACCTACGAGCAGTACTTC; CDR3aa: CASSDPRGKTYEQYF; d_gene: NA; v_gene: TRBV19; abundance: NA; len: 15; j_gene: TRBJ2-7
CDR3nt: TGCAGCGTTGAGCGGGGGGCCCTCAATGAGCAGTTCTTC; CDR3aa: CSVERGALNEQFF; d_gene: TRBD2; v_gene: TRBV29-1; abundance: NA; len: 13; j_gene: TRBJ2-1
CDR3nt: TGTGCCAGCAGTTTGTTGGGGAGGTCGACACCCCTCCACTTT; CDR3aa: CASSLLGRSTPLHF; d_gene: NA; v_gene: TRBV27; abundance: NA; len: 14; j_gene: TRBJ1-6
CDR3nt: TGTGCCAGCAGCTTGGGGGGACAGGGAGACTATGGCTACACCTTC; CDR3aa: CASSLGGQGDYGYTF; d_gene: TRBD1; v_gene: TRBV5-4; abundance: NA; len: 15; j_gene: TRBJ1-2
CDR3nt: TGTGCCAGCAGTCCCCGACTAGCGGGGGGCCATGAGCAGTTCTTC; CDR3aa: CASSPRLAGGHEQFF; d_gene: TRBD2; v_gene: TRBV7-9; abundance: NA; len: 15; j_gene: TRBJ2-1
CDR3nt: TGTGCCAGCAGTGACGCGGTTGGTACTCCAGATACGCAGTATTTT; CDR3aa: CASSDAVGTPDTQYF; d_gene: NA; v_gene: TRBV2; abundance: NA; len: 15; j_gene: TRBJ2-3
CDR3nt: TGTGCCAGCAGCGGACTAGCGGGGAACGAGCAGTACTTC; CDR3aa: CASSGLAGNEQYF; d_gene: TRBD2; v_gene: TRBV13; abundance: NA; len: 13; j_gene: TRBJ2-7
CDR3nt: TGCAGCGTTGAAGATCGGGGGACGAGGAGGGACTTATCCTACGAGCAGTACTTC; CDR3aa: CSVEDRGTRRDLSYEQYF; d_gene: NA; v_gene: TRBV29-1; abundance: NA; len: 18; j_gene: TRBJ2-7
CDR3nt: TGTGCCAGCAGTGAACGGAGTTATAGCAATCAGCCCCAGCATTTT; CDR3aa: CASSERSYSNQPQHF; d_gene: NA; v_gene: TRBV2; abundance: NA; len: 15; j_gene: TRBJ1-5
CDR3nt: TGTGCCAGTAGTACCGGGACTAGCGGCACAGATACGCAGTATTTT; CDR3aa: CASSTGTSGTDTQYF; d_gene: TRBD2; v_gene: TRBV19; abundance: NA; len: 15; j_gene: TRBJ2-3
CDR3nt: TGTGCCAGCAGCTCTAATCTAGCGGGAGCAGATACGCAGTATTTT; CDR3aa: CASSSNLAGADTQYF; d_gene: TRBD2; v_gene: TRBV11-3; abundance: NA; len: 15; j_gene: TRBJ2-3
CDR3nt: TGTGCCAGCAGCGATAGTAACTATGGCTACACCTTC; CDR3aa: CASSDSNYGYTF; d_gene: NA; v_gene: TRBV5-5; abundance: NA; len: 12; j_gene: TRBJ1-2
CDR3nt: TGCAGCGTTAGGGCAGGGGCTCCCACAGATACGCAGTATTTT; CDR3aa: CSVRAGAPTDTQYF; d_gene: NA; v_gene: TRBV29-1; abundance: NA; len: 14; j_gene: TRBJ2-3
CDR3nt: TGCGCCAGCAGCTCGGAAGGACAGCTAAACGAGCAGTACTTC; CDR3aa: CASSSEGQLNEQYF; d_gene: NA; v_gene: TRBV5-1; abundance: NA; len: 14; j_gene: TRBJ2-7
CDR3nt: TGTGCCAGCAGCTTAAGTAGGACAACGTATGGCTACACCTTC; CDR3aa: CASSLSRTTYGYTF; d_gene: NA; v_gene: TRBV7-2; abundance: NA; len: 14; j_gene: TRBJ1-2
CDR3nt: TGTGCCAGTAGTATCGATGGGGGGAGCGCTTCACCCCTCCACTTT; CDR3aa: CASSIDGGSASPLHF; d_gene: NA; v_gene: TRBV19; abundance: NA; len: 15; j_gene: TRBJ1-6
CDR3nt: TGTGCCAGCAGTGAAGCCCCGACGGGAACCTACGAGCAGTACTTC; CDR3aa: CASSEAPTGTYEQYF; d_gene: NA; v_gene: TRBV6-1; abundance: once; len: 15; j_gene: TRBJ2-7
CDR3nt: TGTGCCAGCAGCACTTACCAGGGGGCGCACAATGAGCAGTTCTTC; CDR3aa: CASSTYQGAHNEQFF; d_gene: TRBD1; v_gene: TRBV11-3; abundance: NA; len: 15; j_gene: TRBJ2-1
CDR3nt: TGTGCCAGCAGCTTAGTCCACGACTCCATATACGAGCAGTACTTC; CDR3aa: CASSLVHDSIYEQYF; d_gene: NA; v_gene: TRBV7-8; abundance: NA; len: 15; j_gene: TRBJ2-7
CDR3nt: TGTGCCAGCAGTGACCGCAGCGGGAGGGCCGACAATGAGCAGTTCTTC; CDR3aa: CASSDRSGRADNEQFF; d_gene: TRBD2; v_gene: TRBV25-1; abundance: NA; len: 16; j_gene: TRBJ2-1
CDR3nt: TGTGCCAGCAGTGAAGGAGGACAGATACCACCCCTCCACTTT; CDR3aa: CASSEGGQIPPLHF; d_gene: NA; v_gene: TRBV6-1; abundance: NA; len: 14; j_gene: TRBJ1-6
CDR3nt: TGTGCCAGCAGCTTAAACCTAGCTAGCACAGATACGCAGTATTTT; CDR3aa: CASSLNLASTDTQYF; d_gene: NA; v_gene: TRBV7-3; abundance: few; len: 15; j_gene: TRBJ2-3
CDR3nt: TGTGCCAGTAGTCGGGACAGGGTTCGTGACAATCAGCCCCAGCATTTT; CDR3aa: CASSRDRVRDNQPQHF; d_gene: TRBD1; v_gene: TRBV19; abundance: NA; len: 16; j_gene: TRBJ1-5